The 22 T cell receptor beta chains given below trace back to one sample, sequenced in a study of cytomegalovirus exposure and HLA in healthy donors. Primers included in the PCR were 60 Vbeta and 13 Jbeta primers. The repertoire was sequenced with immunoSEQ multiplex PCR; TCRdb's copy has only in-frame clones and lacks some. This table holds about 300,000 clones, 75% to 90% found once. The source material was PBMCs. The source of these receptors is a man aged 40-55 years in good health and CMV-seropositive.

The CDR3 here is CASSYFPGTSRNEQFF. As DNA, the CDR3 is TGTGCCAGCAGTTACTTCCCCGGGACTAGCCGTAATGAGCAGTTCTTC. The chain recombines TRBV6-5 with TRBJ2-1; 9 bases agree with TRBD2. V lost 1 base, J lost 7 bases, and 8 bases stayed unmatched. Germline-derived CDR1 and CDR2 are MNHEY and SVGAGI. The CDR3 has 16 residues.

The chain employs TRBV27 and TRBJ2-7; 14 bases are a match to TRBD2. Trimming took 6 bases from V and 10 from J; bases not matched to a gene: 2. CDR1 is MNHEY, CDR2 SMNVEV, per germline (reference sequence). The CDR3 covers 12 residues. The CDR3 DNA is TGTGCCAGCAGGGGACTAGCGGGAGCTCAGTACTTC. This translates into CASRGLAGAQYF.

The genes are TRBV7-2 and TRBJ2-7, with 12 bases that match TRBD2. CDR3 length: 15 amino acids. With V trimmed by 5 bases and J by 5 bases, 7 bases remained unmatched. Germline CDR1 SGHTA, CDR2 FQGNSA. DNA for the CDR3: TGTGCCAGCAGCCGACTAGCGGGAGATCAAGACGAGCAGTACTTC. It yields the protein CASSRLAGDQDEQYF.

This sequence joins TRBV6-1 and TRBJ1-2; 7 nucleotides align to TRBD1. This CDR3 has 12 residues. Germline assignment: CDR1 MNHNS and CDR2 SASEGT. The V segment lost 4 bases and the J segment 8 bases; nucleotides outside the gene matches: 4. CDR3 sequence: CASSAGGEGYTF. As DNA, the CDR3 is TGTGCCAGCAGTGCAGGGGGTGAAGGCTACACCTTC.

The rearrangement links TRBV4-2 to TRBJ2-7; D may be TRBD2 (6 bases). Trimming removed 0 bases at V and 6 bases at J, with 15 bases between. Germline assignment: CDR1 LGHNA and CDR2 YNFKEQ. The CDR3 length is 15 residues. CDR3 nucleotide sequence: TGTGCCAGCAGCCAAGACGGGAGCCGGAGCGGCGAGCAGTACTTC. Its protein is CASSQDGSRSGEQYF.

This chain links TRBV19 with TRBJ2-7; TRBD1 is a possible D gene (5 bases). V was clipped by 6 bases and J by 6 bases, with 15 bases between them. This CDR3 spans 13 amino acids. Looked up from germline, CDR1 is LNHDA and CDR2 is SQIVND (reference sequence). The CDR3 loop reads CASSSSQGGEQYF. The CDR3 DNA reads as TGTGCCAGTAGCTCTTCCCAGGGTGGCGAGCAGTACTTC. The variable domain in full, with the rest retrieved from reference TRBV19 and TRBJ2-7, is DGGITQSPKYLFRKEGQNVTLSCEQNLNHDAMYWYRQDPGQGLRLIYYSQIVNDFQKGDIAEGYSVSREKKESFPLTVTSAQKNPTAFYLCASSSSQGGEQYFGPGTRLTVT.

J is TRBJ2-1 and V is TRBV25-1, with TRBD2 identical over 10 bases. CDR1 MGHDK and CDR2 SYGVNS come from the germline V gene. V was clipped by 8 bases and J by 0 bases; unmatched bases: 1. The CDR3 is 14 amino acids. The CDR3 loop reads CASQREGSYNEQFF. The CDR3 coding sequence is TGTGCCAGCCAGCGGGAGGGCTCCTACAATGAGCAGTTCTTC.

The chain links TRBV5-1 to TRBJ1-4; D is unresolved. The CDR3 is made up of 14 amino acids. Germline-derived CDR1 and CDR2 are SGHRS and YFSETQ. The germline V and J ends were trimmed by 0 bases and 7 bases, with 10 bases remaining between them. CDR3 DNA: TGCGCCAGCAGCTTGGTGGGCGTTGGTGAAAAACTGTTTTTT. Translating gives CASSLVGVGEKLFF.

The chain carries TRBV2 and TRBJ2-1, with 10 bases matching TRBD2. V was pared by 6 bases and J by 5 bases, with 7 bases of the junction left unmatched. CDR3 length: 15 amino acids. Germline CDR1 is SNHLY and CDR2 is FYNNEI. The CDR3 reads CASRETSGVNNEQFF. The CDR3 bases are TGTGCCAGCAGGGAAACTAGCGGGGTGAACAATGAGCAGTTCTTC.

The rearrangement joins TRBV6-1 to TRBJ2-1; 13 bases fit TRBD2. Losses at the gene ends were 5 bases for V and 10 bases for J; bases not matched to a gene: 8. Per germline, CDR1 MNHNS and CDR2 SASEGT. The CDR3 length is 15 residues. The CDR3 DNA reads TGTGCCAGCAGTCCTAGGGGACTAGCGGGAAGAGAGCAGTTCTTC. This sequence encodes CASSPRGLAGREQFF.

Concerning this clone: The sample carries other DNA sequences with the same CDR3. The rearrangement joins TRBV4-1 to TRBJ2-2; possibly TRBD2 for D (6 bases). Looked up from germline, CDR1 is MGHRA and CDR2 is YSYEKL. Trimming removed 1 base at V and 1 base at J, with 7 bases between. This CDR3 spans 15 amino acids. CDR3 sequence (DNA): TGCGCCAGCAGCCAAGTCGGGGGGAACACCGGGGAGCTGTTTTTT. Protein sequence: CASSQVGGNTGELFF.

This chain links TRBV19 with TRBJ2-2, with D perhaps matching TRBD1 (5 bases). V gave up 5 bases and J gave up 7 bases, with 14 bases separating them. Germline CDR1 is LNHDA and CDR2 is SQIVND (reference sequence). CDR3 length equals 14 residues. The CDR3 DNA sequence: TGTGCCAGTAGTTGGGTGGGGCAAGGCGGGGAGCTGTTTTTT. It codes for CASSWVGQGGELFF.

The rearrangement joins TRBV9 to TRBJ1-3; 9 positions agree with TRBD1. The CDR3 is 15 residues long. Germline assignment: CDR1 SGDLS and CDR2 YYNGEE. The ends lost 2 bases at V and 2 bases at J; junction bases unmatched: 2. This chain's CDR3 is CASSVTGGAGNTIYF. CDR3 coding DNA: TGTGCCAGCAGCGTGACAGGGGGAGCTGGAAACACCATATATTTT.

The chain joins TRBV18 to TRBJ2-5, with D possibly matching TRBD2 (5 bases). CDR1 is KGHSH, CDR2 LQKENI, per germline. The CDR3 spans 14 residues. Trimming shortened V by 0 bases and J by 3 bases, and 8 bases separated the two germline ends. This CDR3 reads CASSPPRGKETQYF. CDR3 DNA sequence: TGTGCCAGCTCACCACCTAGAGGGAAAGAGACCCAGTACTTC.

The V call is TRBV7-3, the J call TRBJ2-1, with D hard to call. Per germline, CDR1 SGHTA and CDR2 FQGTGA. The CDR3 has 14 amino acids. V was trimmed by 3 bases and J by 4 bases, leaving 10 bases between them. For the CDR3, the DNA is TGTGCCAGCAGCTTCGCAGGTTCGTACAATGAGCAGTTCTTC. Translated: CASSFAGSYNEQFF.

This clone was detected a few times. The J gene is TRBJ2-1, the V gene TRBV7-3, with TRBD2 as a possible D gene (5 bases). The germline V gene encodes CDR1 SGHTA and CDR2 FQGTGA. The V gene lost 5 bases and the J gene lost 5 bases, with 13 bases spanning the gap. The CDR3 loop spans 14 amino acids. CDR3 nucleotide sequence: TGTGCCAGCAGCCCGCCTGGACTCAACAATGAGCAGTTCTTC. Translation: CASSPPGLNNEQFF.

The CDR3 region has the DNA TGTGCCAGCAGTGCGTTAATCTCGAGGGGGCCCGGCTACGAGCAGTACTTC. Encoded protein: CASSALISRGPGYEQYF. The V call is TRBV28, the J call TRBJ2-7; 7 bases are shared with TRBD1. Losses at the gene ends were 5 bases for V and 3 bases for J; bases not matched to a gene: 16. Germline CDR1 reads MDHEN; CDR2 reads SYDVKM. The CDR3 length is 17 residues.

This chain connects TRBV9 to TRBJ2-7, with 8 bases identical to TRBD1. The CDR3 has 14 residues. CDR1 and CDR2 from the germline V gene are SGDLS and YYNGEE. The junction had 3 bases not matched to a gene; V was cut back by 4 bases and J by 0 bases. The CDR3 loop reads CASSSGQDSYEQYF. As DNA, the CDR3 is TGTGCCAGCAGCTCGGGACAGGACTCCTACGAGCAGTACTTC.

This chain links TRBV28 with TRBJ2-3; D may be TRBD2 (6 bases). CDR3 size: 14 residues. CDR1 is MDHEN, CDR2 SYDVKM, per germline. V gave up 8 bases and J gave up 3 bases, with 15 bases separating them. CDR3 amino acids: CASADSGRTDTQYF. Written as DNA, the CDR3 is TGTGCCAGCGCCGACAGTGGGAGGACAGATACGCAGTATTTT.

This chain links TRBV19 with TRBJ2-5, with TRBD1 matching over 8 bases. The length of the CDR3 is 14 residues. CDR1 is LNHDA and CDR2 is SQIVND in the germline V gene (reference sequence). V lost 6 bases, J lost 2 bases, and 5 bases stayed unmatched. The CDR3 loop is CASSTTGGQETQYF. DNA of the CDR3: TGTGCCAGTAGCACAACAGGGGGGCAAGAGACCCAGTACTTC.

The V and J genes are TRBV27 and TRBJ2-7, with 7 nucleotides matching TRBD1. Germline CDR1 reads MNHEY; CDR2 reads SMNVEV (reference sequence). With 5 bases clipped from V and 1 base from J, the junction kept 8 bases outside the gene matches. The CDR3 covers 15 residues. CDR3 coding DNA: TGTGCCAGCAGTGCGACAGGGAAGGGGTCCTACGAGCAGTACTTC. Amino acid sequence: CASSATGKGSYEQYF.

The chain employs TRBV9 and TRBJ1-2; D is unclear. Germline V gene sequence: CDR1 SGDLS, CDR2 YYNGEE. The CDR3 totals 13 residues. Trimming stripped 0 bases from V and 4 bases from J, with 7 bases between. The DNA of the CDR3 is TGTGCCAGCAGCGTAGATAGCCTCTATGGCTACACCTTC. It translates to CASSVDSLYGYTF.